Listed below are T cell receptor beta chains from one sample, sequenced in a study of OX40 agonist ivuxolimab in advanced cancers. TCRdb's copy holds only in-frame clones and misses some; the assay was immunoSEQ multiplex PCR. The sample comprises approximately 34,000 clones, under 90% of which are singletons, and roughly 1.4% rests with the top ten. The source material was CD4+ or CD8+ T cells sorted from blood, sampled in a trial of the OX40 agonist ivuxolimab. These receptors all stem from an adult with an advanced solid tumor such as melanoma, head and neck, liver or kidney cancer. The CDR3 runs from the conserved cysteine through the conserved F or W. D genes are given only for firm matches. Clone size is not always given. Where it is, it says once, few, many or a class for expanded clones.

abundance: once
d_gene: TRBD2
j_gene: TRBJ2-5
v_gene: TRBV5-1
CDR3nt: TGCGCCAGCAGCAGTAGCGGGGGGGAGACCCAGTACTTC
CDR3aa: CASSSSGGETQYF

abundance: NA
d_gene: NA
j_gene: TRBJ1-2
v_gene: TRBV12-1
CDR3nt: TGTGCCAGCAGCTTGAAGCCTACCGGGACAGTGTCTCTCTCTCTCTATGGCTACACCTTC
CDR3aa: CASSLKPTGTVSLSLYGYTF

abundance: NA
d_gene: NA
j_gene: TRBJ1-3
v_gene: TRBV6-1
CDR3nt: TGTGCCAGCAGTGAGGGGGCTGGTGGAAACACCATATATTTT
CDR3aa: CASSEGAGGNTIYF

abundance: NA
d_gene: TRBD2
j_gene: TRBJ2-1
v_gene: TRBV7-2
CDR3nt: TGTGCCAGCAGCTTAGGCATTATGGTAGCGGGAGCGCCGGGCAATGAGCAGTTCTTC
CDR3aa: CASSLGIMVAGAPGNEQFF

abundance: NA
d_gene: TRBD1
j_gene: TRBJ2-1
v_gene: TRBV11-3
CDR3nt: TGTGCCAGCAGCTTAGAGACAGGGTCTGGGAATGAGCAGTTCTTC
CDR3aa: CASSLETGSGNEQFF

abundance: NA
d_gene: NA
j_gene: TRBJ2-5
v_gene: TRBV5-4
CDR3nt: TGTGCCAGCAGCTTCGTGCAACAAGAGACCCAGTACTTC
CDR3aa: CASSFVQQETQYF

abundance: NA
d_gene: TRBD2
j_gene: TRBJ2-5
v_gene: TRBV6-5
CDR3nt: TGTGCCAGCAGACTAGCGGGGGGGGTTGAGACCCAGTACTTC
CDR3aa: CASRLAGGVETQYF

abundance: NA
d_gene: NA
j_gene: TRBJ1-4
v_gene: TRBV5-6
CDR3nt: TGTGCCAGCAGCATCGGGACACGAAAGGAAAAACTGTTTTTT
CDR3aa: CASSIGTRKEKLFF

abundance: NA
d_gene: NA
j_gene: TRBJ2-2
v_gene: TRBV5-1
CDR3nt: TGCGCCAGCAGCTTGGCACAGGGAACTACCGGGGAGCTGTTTTTT
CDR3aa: CASSLAQGTTGELFF

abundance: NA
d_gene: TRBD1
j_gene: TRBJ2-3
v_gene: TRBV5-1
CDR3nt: TGCGCCAGCAGCATCCAGGGACAGGGAACAGATACGCAGTATTTT
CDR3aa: CASSIQGQGTDTQYF

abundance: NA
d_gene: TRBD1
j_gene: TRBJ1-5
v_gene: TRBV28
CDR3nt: TGTGCCAGCAGGAGACAGGGAGTGGCTCAGCCCCAGCATTTT
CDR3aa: CASRRQGVAQPQHF

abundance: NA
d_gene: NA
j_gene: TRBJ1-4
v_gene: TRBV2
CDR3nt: TGTGCCAGCAGTGAAGGGGTACAGGGCAGGAATGAAAAACTGTTTTTT
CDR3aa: CASSEGVQGRNEKLFF

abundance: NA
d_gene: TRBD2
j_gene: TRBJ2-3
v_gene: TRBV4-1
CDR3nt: TGCGCCAGCAGCCAAGAATGGCTAGCGGGGACCGATACGCAGTATTTT
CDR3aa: CASSQEWLAGTDTQYF

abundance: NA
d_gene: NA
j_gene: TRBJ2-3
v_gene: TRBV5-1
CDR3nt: TGCGCCAGCAGCCGACAGGAGTATGATACGCAGTATTTT
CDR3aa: CASSRQEYDTQYF

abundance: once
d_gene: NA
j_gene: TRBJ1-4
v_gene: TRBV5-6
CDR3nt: TGTGCCAGCAGTCCCGGACCGAATGAAAAACTGTTTTTT
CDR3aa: CASSPGPNEKLFF

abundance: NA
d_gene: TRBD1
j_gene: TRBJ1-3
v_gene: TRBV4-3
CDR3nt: TGCGCCAGCAGCCAAGATCTTGGACAGGGGGCTGGAAACACCATATATTTT
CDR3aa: CASSQDLGQGAGNTIYF

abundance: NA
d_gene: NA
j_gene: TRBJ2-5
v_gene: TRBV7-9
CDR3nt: TGTGCCAGCAGCACTTACCAAGAGACCCAGTACTTC
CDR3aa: CASSTYQETQYF

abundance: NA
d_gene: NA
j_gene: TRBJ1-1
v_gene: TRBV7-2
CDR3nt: TGTGCCAGCAGCTTAGGTAGGGTTGTGACTGAAGCTTTCTTT
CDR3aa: CASSLGRVVTEAFF

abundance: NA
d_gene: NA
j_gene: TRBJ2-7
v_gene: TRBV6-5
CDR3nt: TGTGCCAGCAGCGAATACGAGCAGTACTTC
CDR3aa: CASSEYEQYF

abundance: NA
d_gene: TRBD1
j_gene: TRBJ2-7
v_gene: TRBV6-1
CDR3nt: TGTGCCAGCACAGTACAGGGGGCAACCTACGAGCAGTACTTC
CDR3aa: CASTVQGATYEQYF

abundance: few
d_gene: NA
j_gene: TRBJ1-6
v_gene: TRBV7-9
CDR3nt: TGTGCCAGCAGCCTAGACCCCGCCGGTTCACCCCTCCACTTT
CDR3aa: CASSLDPAGSPLHF

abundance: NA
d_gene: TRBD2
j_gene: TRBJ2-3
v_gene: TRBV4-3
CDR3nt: TGCGCCAGCAGCCACAAGGGGACTAGCGGGGGTGTGGATACGCAGTATTTT
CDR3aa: CASSHKGTSGGVDTQYF

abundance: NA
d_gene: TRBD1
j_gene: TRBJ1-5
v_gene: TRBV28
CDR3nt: TGTGCCAGCAGTTTCGGGACAGGTCTTAGCAATCAGCCCCAGCATTTT
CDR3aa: CASSFGTGLSNQPQHF

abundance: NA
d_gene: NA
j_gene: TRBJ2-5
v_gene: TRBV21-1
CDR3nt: TGTGCCGGGGCAGGGAGGGAGACCCAGTACTTC
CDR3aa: CAGAGRETQYF

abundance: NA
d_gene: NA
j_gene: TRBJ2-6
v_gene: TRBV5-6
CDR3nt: TGTGCCAGCAGCTTCCCCGTCTCTGGGGCCAACGTCCTGACTTTC
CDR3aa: CASSFPVSGANVLTF

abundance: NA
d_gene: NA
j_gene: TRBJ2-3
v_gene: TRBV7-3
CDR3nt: TGTGCCAGCAGCCAACTGGGGGGTCCCCAGAGTACGCAGTATTTT
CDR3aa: CASSQLGGPQSTQYF

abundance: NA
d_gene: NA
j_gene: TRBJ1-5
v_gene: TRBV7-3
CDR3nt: TGTGCCAGCAGCCAGGACGGGAATCAGCCCCAGCATTTT
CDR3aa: CASSQDGNQPQHF

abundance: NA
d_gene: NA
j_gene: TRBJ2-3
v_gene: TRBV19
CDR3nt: TGTGCCAGCCGCGGTGTTCAGGGGAGCACAGATACGCAGTATTTT
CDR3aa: CASRGVQGSTDTQYF

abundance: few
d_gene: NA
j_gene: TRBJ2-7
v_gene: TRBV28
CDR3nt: TGTGCCAGCAGTTTAACTTCCGAGCAGTACTTC
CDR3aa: CASSLTSEQYF

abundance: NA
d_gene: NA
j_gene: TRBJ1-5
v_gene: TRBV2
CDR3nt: TGTGCCAGCAGTGAAGAATGGAGTGGGAATCAGCCCCAGCATTTT
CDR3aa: CASSEEWSGNQPQHF

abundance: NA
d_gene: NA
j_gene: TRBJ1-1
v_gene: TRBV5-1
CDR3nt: TGCGCCAGCAGAGGGCAGGGCGTGGGTGAAGCTTTCTTT
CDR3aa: CASRGQGVGEAFF

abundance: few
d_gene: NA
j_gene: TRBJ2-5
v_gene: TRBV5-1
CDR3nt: TGCGCCAGCAGCTTGTTAGCGGTCGAGACCCAGTACTTC
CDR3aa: CASSLLAVETQYF

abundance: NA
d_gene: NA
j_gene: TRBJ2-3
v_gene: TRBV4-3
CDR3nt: TGCGCCAGCAGCCAGGACCTCGGCACAGATACGCAGTATTTT
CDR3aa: CASSQDLGTDTQYF

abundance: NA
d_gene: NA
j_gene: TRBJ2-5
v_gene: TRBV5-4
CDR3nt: TGTGCCAGCAGCCAAGAGAGGGAGACCCAGTACTTC
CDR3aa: CASSQERETQYF

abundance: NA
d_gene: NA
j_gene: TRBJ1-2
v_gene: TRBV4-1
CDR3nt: TGCGCCAGCAGCCAAGGACGAAAAGGCTACACCTTC
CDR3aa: CASSQGRKGYTF

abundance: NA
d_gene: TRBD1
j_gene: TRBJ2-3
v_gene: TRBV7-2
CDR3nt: TGTGCCAGCAGCAAGGACAGGGGGGGAGATACGCAGTATTTT
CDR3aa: CASSKDRGGDTQYF

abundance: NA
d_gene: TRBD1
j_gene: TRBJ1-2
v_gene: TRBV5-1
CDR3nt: TGCGCCAGCAGCTTGGACCCTACAGGGGGCGGACATGGAGACTTC
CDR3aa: CASSLDPTGGGHGDF

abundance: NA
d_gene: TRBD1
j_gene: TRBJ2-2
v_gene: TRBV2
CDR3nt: TGTGCCAGCAGTCCGAGGGGGCCCGTCTCAGGCGGGGAGCTGTTTTTT
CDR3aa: CASSPRGPVSGGELFF

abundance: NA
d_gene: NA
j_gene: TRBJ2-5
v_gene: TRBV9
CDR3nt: TGTGCCAGCAGCGTAGGGACTTCAACACCGGGGGTTGTCGAGACCCAGTACTTC
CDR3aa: CASSVGTSTPGVVETQYF

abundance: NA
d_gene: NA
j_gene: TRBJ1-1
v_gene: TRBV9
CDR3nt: TGTGCCAGCAGCCCCCGGACTCTGGGGGCAGCTTTCTTT
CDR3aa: CASSPRTLGAAFF

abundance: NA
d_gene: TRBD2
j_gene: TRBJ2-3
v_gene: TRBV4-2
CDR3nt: TGTGCCAGCAGCCTTACATCCGGGGGGATATCTAGCACAGATACGCAGTATTTT
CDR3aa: CASSLTSGGISSTDTQYF

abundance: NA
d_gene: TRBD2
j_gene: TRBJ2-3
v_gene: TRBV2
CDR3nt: TGTGCCAGCAGTGACACCGGGACTAGGGCGTCAGATACGCAGTATTTT
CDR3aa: CASSDTGTRASDTQYF

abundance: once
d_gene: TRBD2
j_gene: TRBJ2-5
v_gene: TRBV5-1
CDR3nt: TGCGCCAGCAGCTTGGCCGGGGGGGAGACCCAGTACTTC
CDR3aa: CASSLAGGETQYF

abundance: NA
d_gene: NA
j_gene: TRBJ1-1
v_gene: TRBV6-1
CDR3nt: TGTGCCAGCAGTGAAGTTTCGGACAGTGAAGCTTTCTTT
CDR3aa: CASSEVSDSEAFF

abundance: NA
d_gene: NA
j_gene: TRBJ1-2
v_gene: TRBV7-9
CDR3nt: TGTGCCAGCAGCTTAGAACAGGGCAACTATGGCTACACCTTC
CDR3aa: CASSLEQGNYGYTF

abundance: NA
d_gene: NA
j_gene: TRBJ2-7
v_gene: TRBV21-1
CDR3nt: TGTGCCAGCAGCTCCGGGACTAGCGGCGGCGAGCAGTACTTC
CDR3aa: CASSSGTSGGEQYF

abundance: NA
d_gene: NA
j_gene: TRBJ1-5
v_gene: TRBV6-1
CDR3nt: TGTGCCAGCAGTGAGCCAGGTTATAGCAATCAGCCCCAGCATTTT
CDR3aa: CASSEPGYSNQPQHF

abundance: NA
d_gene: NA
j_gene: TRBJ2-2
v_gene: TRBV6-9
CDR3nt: TGTGGACAGCCCAACACCGGGGAGCTGTTTTTT
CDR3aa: CGQPNTGELFF

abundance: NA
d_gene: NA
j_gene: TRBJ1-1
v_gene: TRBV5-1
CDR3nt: TGCGCCAGCGCCCAGAGGGGGGGCCAACCTGAAGCTTTCTTT
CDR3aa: CASAQRGGQPEAFF

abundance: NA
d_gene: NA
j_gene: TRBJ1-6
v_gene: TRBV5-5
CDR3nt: TGTGCCAGCAGCTTGGATGCGGGCTCCTATAATTCACCCCTCCACTTT
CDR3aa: CASSLDAGSYNSPLHF

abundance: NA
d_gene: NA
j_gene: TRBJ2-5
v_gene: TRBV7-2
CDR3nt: TGTGCCAGCAGCTTAACGCGGGCCCAAGAGACCCAGTACTTC
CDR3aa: CASSLTRAQETQYF

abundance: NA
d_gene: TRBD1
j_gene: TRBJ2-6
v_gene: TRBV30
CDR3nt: TGTGCCTGGTCCGGGACAGGGGTCCCTGGGGCCAACGTCCTGACTTTC
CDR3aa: CAWSGTGVPGANVLTF

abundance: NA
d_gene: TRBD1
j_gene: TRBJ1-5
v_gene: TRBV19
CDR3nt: TGTGCCAGTGGGAATCTAAAATTCGGACAGGCCAATCAGCCCCAGCATTTT
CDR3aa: CASGNLKFGQANQPQHF

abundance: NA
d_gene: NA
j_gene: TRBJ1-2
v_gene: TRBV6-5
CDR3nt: TGTGCCAGCAGCCCCCAGATCTATGGCTACACCTTC
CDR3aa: CASSPQIYGYTF

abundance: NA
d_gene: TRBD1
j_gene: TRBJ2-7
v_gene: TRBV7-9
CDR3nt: TGTGCCAGCAGCTTTGCATCCGGGACAGGGGGTCGGGAGCAGTACTTC
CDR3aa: CASSFASGTGGREQYF

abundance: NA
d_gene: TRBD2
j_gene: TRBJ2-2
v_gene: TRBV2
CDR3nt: TGTGCCAGCAGTGAGGCTCTAGCGGGCGCGAACACCGGGGAGCTGTTTTTT
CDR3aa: CASSEALAGANTGELFF

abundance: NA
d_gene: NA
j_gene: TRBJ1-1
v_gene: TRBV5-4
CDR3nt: TGTGCCAGCAGCCCACAACCGGGGAACACTGAAGCTTTCTTT
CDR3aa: CASSPQPGNTEAFF

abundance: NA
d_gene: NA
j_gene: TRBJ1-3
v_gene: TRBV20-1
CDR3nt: TGCAGTGCTAGTAACAACACCATATATTTT
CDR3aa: CSASNNTIYF

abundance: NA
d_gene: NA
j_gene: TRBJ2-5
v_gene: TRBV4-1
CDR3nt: TGCGCCAGCAGCCCTCAGGGACGGGAGACCCAGTACTTC
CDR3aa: CASSPQGRETQYF